This T cell receptor (beta chain) was identified in a study of T-cell reconstitution after alpha-beta-depleted transplantation in children. This clonotype was recorded many times. This sample's TCRbeta library carried unique molecular identifier barcodes. TCRdb called the PCR reads again in MiXCR, with one record for every CDR3 protein. Among 400,000 to 500,000 distinct CDR3 sequences, 11% were seen once, and the ten largest hold 4.5% to 7%. This sequence was found in a human donor who donated a stem cell graft to a child with acute myeloid leukemia. This material consisted of PBMCs from the stem cell graft donor, taken from the stem cell graft.

CDR3 coding DNA: TGCGCCAGCAGCTTGGAAACAGGGGTAATGAACACTGAAGCTTTCTTT. Its protein product is CASSLETGVMNTEAFF. V is TRBV5-1 and J is TRBJ1-1, with 7 bases identical to TRBD1. V lost 0 bases to trimming and J lost 0 bases; unmatched junction nucleotides: 5. The CDR3 loop spans 16 amino acids. Germline lookup yields CDR1 SGHRS and CDR2 YFSETQ.